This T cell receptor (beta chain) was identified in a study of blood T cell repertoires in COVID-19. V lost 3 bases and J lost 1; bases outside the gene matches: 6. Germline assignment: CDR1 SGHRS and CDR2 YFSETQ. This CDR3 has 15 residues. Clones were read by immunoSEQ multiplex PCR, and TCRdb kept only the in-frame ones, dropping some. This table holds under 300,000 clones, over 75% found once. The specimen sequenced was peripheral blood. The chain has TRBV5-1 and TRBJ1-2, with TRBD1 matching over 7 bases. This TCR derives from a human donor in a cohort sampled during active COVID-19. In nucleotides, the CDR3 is TGCGCCAGCAGCTCACGGACAGGACTTAACTATGGCTACACCTTC. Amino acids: CASSSRTGLNYGYTF.